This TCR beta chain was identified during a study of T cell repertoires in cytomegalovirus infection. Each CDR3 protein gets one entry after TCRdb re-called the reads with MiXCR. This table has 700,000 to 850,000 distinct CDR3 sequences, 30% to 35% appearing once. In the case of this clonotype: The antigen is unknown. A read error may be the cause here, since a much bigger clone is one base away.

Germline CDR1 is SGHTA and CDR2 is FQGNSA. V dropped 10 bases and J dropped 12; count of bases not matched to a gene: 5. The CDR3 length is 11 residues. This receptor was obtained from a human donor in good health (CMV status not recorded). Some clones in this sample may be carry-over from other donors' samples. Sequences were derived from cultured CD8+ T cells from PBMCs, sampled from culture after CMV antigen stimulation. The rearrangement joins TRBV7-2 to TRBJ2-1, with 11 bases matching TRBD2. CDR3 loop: CANQTSGGQFF. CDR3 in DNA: TGTGCCAACCAAACTAGCGGGGGGCAGTTCTTC.